The rows below give T cell receptor beta chains drawn from one sample of a study of blood T cell repertoires in COVID-19. The method was immunoSEQ multiplex PCR; TCRdb's version includes in-frame clones alone and lacks a portion of them. The sample carries under 40,000 clones, 85% to 90% recorded once. The sequenced material came from peripheral blood. The receptors come from a man in his fifties or sixties with active COVID-19. Both conserved end residues are part of each CDR3. The D gene is left open where the match is weak. Part of the rows lack a size; the others show once, few, many or a class for expanded clones.

>.|TRBV5-5|TRBD1|TRBJ2-1
CASSTGQGSYNEQFF
TGTGCCAGCAGCACCGGACAGGGCTCCTACAATGAGCAGTTCTTC
>.|TRBV21-1|.|TRBJ1-4
CASTLGQGKGAEKLFF
TGTGCCAGCACCCTCGGACAGGGCAAAGGTGCTGAAAAACTGTTTTTT
>.|TRBV19|TRBD1|TRBJ1-3
CASKDRDISGNTIYF
TGTGCCAGTAAGGACAGGGACATCTCTGGAAACACCATATATTTT
>.|TRBV12-5|.|TRBJ1-4
CASGLGDGLNEKLFF
TGTGCTAGTGGTTTGGGAGACGGACTTAATGAAAAACTGTTTTTT
>.|TRBV5-8|.|TRBJ2-7
CASNLRAIVSYEQYF
TGTGCCAGCAATTTGAGGGCCATCGTCTCCTACGAGCAGTACTTC
>.|TRBV10-3|.|TRBJ1-3
CAISEMVRGNTIYF
TGTGCCATCAGTGAGATGGTCAGAGGAAACACCATATATTTT
>few|TRBV11-3|TRBD2|TRBJ2-3
CASTLYSGGATDTQYF
TGTGCCAGCACCTTATATAGCGGGGGGGCAACAGATACGCAGTATTTT
>.|TRBV4-1|.|TRBJ1-3
CASSQVQMGASGNTIYF
TGCGCCAGCAGCCAAGTCCAGATGGGGGCCTCGGGAAACACCATATATTTT
>.|TRBV27|.|TRBJ2-2
CASSLDVGSGELFF
TGTGCCAGCAGTCTAGATGTAGGCAGCGGGGAGCTGTTTTTT
>.|TRBV27|.|TRBJ2-7
CASSWTAAYEQYF
TGTGCCAGCAGTTGGACAGCCGCCTACGAGCAGTACTTC
>.|TRBV6-5|.|TRBJ1-2
CASSGTGRGYGYTF
TGTGCCAGCAGCGGTACAGGGAGGGGCTATGGCTACACCTTC
>.|TRBV4-1|TRBD1|TRBJ1-1
CATQPGQQNTEAFF
TGCGCCACCCAACCGGGACAGCAGAACACTGAAGCTTTCTTT
>.|TRBV19|.|TRBJ1-3
CASSISGVQNTIYF
TGTGCCAGTAGTATTTCGGGGGTACAGAACACCATATATTTT
>.|TRBV3-1/TRBV3-2|.|TRBJ2-3
CASSQDYGGGRIRSDTQYF
TGTGCCAGCAGCCAAGATTATGGTGGAGGGCGGATTAGGTCAGATACGCAGTATTTT
>.|TRBV28|.|TRBJ1-3
CASYGAGDPSIYSGNTIYF
TGTGCCAGCTATGGGGCAGGGGACCCTTCAATTTACTCTGGAAACACCATATATTTT
>.|TRBV7-9|TRBD2|TRBJ2-1
CASSGRLATSSGNEQFF
TGTGCCAGCAGCGGACGACTAGCGACAAGTTCGGGCAATGAGCAGTTCTTC
>.|TRBV19|.|TRBJ1-2
CASETPNYGYTF
TGTGCCAGTGAGACACCGAACTATGGCTACACCTTC
>.|TRBV19|TRBD1|TRBJ1-2
CASSPQGAGSYGYTF
TGTGCCAGTAGTCCACAGGGGGCAGGTAGCTATGGCTACACCTTC
>.|TRBV7-8|.|TRBJ2-3
CASSLATNPGDTQYF
TGTGCCAGCAGCCTAGCCACAAATCCAGGGGATACGCAGTATTTT
>once|TRBV1|.|TRBJ2-5
CTSSQSDDYQETQYF
TGCACCAGCAGCCAATCCGATGACTACCAAGAGACCCAGTACTTC
>once|TRBV28|.|TRBJ1-2
CAIQPGAGVSLGGYTF
TGTGCCATCCAACCTGGTGCAGGGGTAAGTTTGGGTGGCTACACCTTC
>once|TRBV10-3|TRBD1|TRBJ2-2
CAIYRGQGETGELFF
TGTGCCATCTATAGGGGACAGGGTGAGACCGGGGAGCTGTTTTTT
>.|TRBV5-1|TRBD1|TRBJ2-7
CASSLASGGPYEQYF
TGCGCCAGCAGCTTGGCGTCAGGGGGACCCTACGAGCAGTACTTC
>.|TRBV28|.|TRBJ1-2
CASSFQGYYGYTF
TGTGCCAGCAGTTTCCAGGGGTACTATGGCTACACCTTC
>.|TRBV6-5|TRBD1|TRBJ1-1
CASSSGTVASEAFF
TGTGCCAGCAGTTCCGGGACAGTAGCGTCTGAAGCTTTCTTT
>.|TRBV7-7|.|TRBJ1-1
CASSSGPTSEAFF
TGTGCTAGCAGCTCTGGCCCAACGTCGGAAGCTTTCTTT
>.|TRBV3-1/TRBV3-2|.|TRBJ2-3
CASSQGFGQGSSDTQYF
TGTGCCAGCAGCCAAGGGTTTGGGCAGGGCTCCTCAGATACGCAGTATTTT
>once|TRBV7-8|.|TRBJ2-7
CASSLVGFSYEQYF
TGTGCCAGCAGCTTAGTGGGCTTCTCCTACGAGCAGTACTTC
>.|TRBV11-2|.|TRBJ1-4
CASSFSGRAQEKLFF
TGTGCCAGCAGCTTTTCGGGCAGGGCTCAGGAAAAACTGTTTTTT
>.|TRBV11-2|.|TRBJ1-3
CASSFLEGTGNTIYF
TGTGCCAGCAGCTTTCTTGAGGGTACCGGAAACACCATATATTTT
>.|TRBV7-9|.|TRBJ2-5
CASSFGGRETQYF
TGTGCCAGCAGCTTCGGGGGACGAGAGACCCAGTACTTC
>.|TRBV5-1|.|TRBJ2-3
CASSFAVRTDTQYF
TGCGCCAGCAGCTTTGCGGTTCGCACAGATACGCAGTATTTT
>.|TRBV4-1|.|TRBJ1-1
CASSQALQDMNTEAFF
TGCGCCAGCAGCCAGGCTCTGCAGGACATGAACACTGAAGCTTTCTTT
>.|TRBV5-1|.|TRBJ2-7
CASREGLGTYEQYF
TGCGCCAGCAGAGAGGGCCTGGGAACCTACGAGCAGTACTTC
>.|TRBV29-1|TRBD1|TRBJ1-3
CSVAPGQARNTIYF
TGCAGCGTCGCCCCTGGACAGGCTAGAAACACCATATATTTT
>.|TRBV4-1|TRBD2|TRBJ2-3
CASSRSIGGGGTDTQYF
TGCGCCAGCAGCCGCTCAATAGGCGGGGGGGGGACAGATACGCAGTATTTT
>.|TRBV5-1|TRBD1|TRBJ1-2
CASSVRTGGAFNYGYTF
TGCGCCAGCAGCGTGCGGACAGGGGGCGCGTTTAACTATGGCTACACCTTC
>.|TRBV6-2/TRBV6-3|.|TRBJ2-5
CASSRNGGIGETQYF
TGTGCCAGCAGCCGGAATGGGGGCATTGGAGAGACCCAGTACTTC
>.|TRBV29-1|.|TRBJ2-3
CSVERGTDTQYF
TGCAGCGTTGAGCGGGGCACAGATACGCAGTATTTT
>.|TRBV18|TRBD1|TRBJ2-7
CASSPGQGTSYEQYF
TGTGCCAGCTCACCAGGACAGGGGACTTCCTACGAGCAGTACTTC
>.|TRBV7-9|TRBD1|TRBJ2-5
CASSTGGWGIQYF
TGTGCCAGCAGCACAGGGGGATGGGGAATCCAGTACTTC
>.|TRBV5-5|TRBD2|TRBJ2-2
CASSLGGGAGTGELFF
TGTGCCAGCAGCTTGGGCGGGGGGGCCGGCACCGGGGAGCTGTTTTTT
>.|TRBV4-2|.|TRBJ2-3
CASSQKKGFTDTQYF
TGTGCCAGCAGCCAAAAAAAGGGGTTTACAGATACGCAGTATTTT
>.|TRBV5-1|TRBD1|TRBJ2-3
CASSSRGQGVADTQYF
TGCGCCAGCAGCTCCCGGGGACAGGGGGTGGCAGATACGCAGTATTTT
>.|TRBV5-1|TRBD1|TRBJ2-2
CASSPGQGFGELFF
TGCGCCAGCAGCCCCGGACAGGGCTTCGGGGAGCTGTTTTTT
>few|TRBV30|.|TRBJ1-6
CAWRFTSSYNSPLHF
TGTGCCTGGAGATTCACAAGCTCCTATAATTCACCCCTCCACTTT
>.|TRBV11-2|.|TRBJ2-7
CASSLGEAYEQYF
TGTGCCAGCAGCTTAGGAGAGGCCTACGAGCAGTACTTC
>.|TRBV19|.|TRBJ1-2
CASYRDAVVGYTF
TGTGCCTCATACAGGGATGCAGTGGTTGGCTACACCTTC
>.|TRBV6-6|TRBD1|TRBJ1-4
CASSYSGQGGEKLFF
TGTGCCAGCAGTTACTCGGGACAGGGTGGAGAAAAACTGTTTTTT
>.|TRBV7-2|.|TRBJ2-5
CASSFAEETQYF
TGTGCCAGCAGCTTTGCGGAAGAGACCCAGTACTTC
>.|TRBV14|.|TRBJ1-1
CASNFGGYTEAFF
TGTGCCAGCAACTTTGGCGGGTACACTGAAGCTTTCTTT
>.|TRBV4-1|.|TRBJ1-1
CASSQDHRASTEAFF
TGCGCCAGCAGCCAAGATCACAGGGCGAGCACTGAAGCTTTCTTT
>.|TRBV19|TRBD1|TRBJ1-4
CASSSRQGAGEKLFF
TGTGCCAGTAGTTCGCGCCAGGGGGCTGGGGAAAAACTGTTTTTT
>.|TRBV6-5|.|TRBJ2-3
CASSYVARTDTQYF
TGTGCCAGCAGTTACGTAGCGCGGACAGATACGCAGTATTTT